Each of the 16 T cell receptor beta chains below was sequenced from the same sample in a study of cytomegalovirus exposure and HLA in healthy donors. The PCR employed 60 Vbeta primers together with 13 Jbeta primers. Generated by immunoSEQ multiplex PCR, the TCRdb table keeps only in-frame clones and is missing some. This sample carries roughly 200,000 clones, around 80% of them seen once, and the ten largest clones take about 4%. Source material: PBMCs. The receptors stem from a woman aged 60-70 years in good health and CMV-seropositive.

CDR3: CASSLRVAGGSEQFF. The DNA for the CDR3 is TGTGCCAGCAGCTTGAGGGTAGCGGGAGGGAGTGAGCAGTTCTTC. This chain links TRBV7-8 with TRBJ2-1, with 11 bases fitting TRBD2. V lost 3 bases to trimming and J lost 9 bases; unmatched junction nucleotides: 7. Germline V gives CDR1 SGHVS, CDR2 FQNEAQ. The CDR3 is 15 residues long.

The V call is TRBV28, the J call TRBJ1-3; no clear D gene. Trimming removed 5 bases from V and 0 bases from J, with 8 bases in between. Germline-derived CDR1 and CDR2 are MDHEN and SYDVKM. This CDR3 contains 14 residues. Here the CDR3 DNA reads TGTGCCAGCAGTCTCGATAGCTCTGGAAACACCATATATTTT. Translating it yields CASSLDSSGNTIYF.

The CDR3 here is CASSSRDREAFF. CDR3 in DNA: TGCGCCAGCAGCTCTAGGGACAGAGAAGCTTTCTTT. The chain uses TRBV5-1 and TRBJ1-1, with 7 bases matching TRBD1. CDR1 SGHRS and CDR2 YFSETQ come from the germline V gene. This CDR3 contains 12 residues. J gave up 8 bases and V 3 bases, and 4 bases lay outside the gene matches.

This rearrangement joins TRBV27 to TRBJ2-5; maybe TRBD2 (5 bases). The CDR3 has 15 residues. Germline V CDR1 and CDR2: MNHEY, SMNVEV (reference sequence). Trimming pared 5 bases from V and 0 bases from J, leaving 13 bases between. The CDR3 loop reads CASSPRTAYQETQYF. CDR3 coding DNA: TGTGCCAGCAGTCCCAGGACTGCGTACCAAGAGACCCAGTACTTC.

This clone has just one count. The gene calls are TRBV28 and TRBJ2-1, with 9 positions matching TRBD1. V was clipped by 5 bases and J by 0 bases; unmatched bases: 5. Per the germline V gene, CDR1 is MDHEN and CDR2 is SYDVKM. This CDR3 is 16 amino acids long. The CDR3: CASSTQGQGSYNEQFF. CDR3 DNA sequence: TGTGCCAGCAGTACCCAGGGACAGGGCTCCTACAATGAGCAGTTCTTC.

This clone turned up a few times. The chain joins TRBV7-9 to TRBJ2-5; the D gene is possibly TRBD2 (5 bases). The CDR3 loop spans 14 amino acids. V was shortened by 1 base and J by 2 bases, with 8 bases between the two germline ends. Per germline, CDR1 SEHNR and CDR2 FQNEAQ (reference sequence). The CDR3 sequence is CASSLDRGQETQYF. CDR3 in DNA: TGTGCCAGCAGCTTAGACCGGGGACAAGAGACCCAGTACTTC.

The J gene is TRBJ2-1, the V gene TRBV6-5; 9 positions match TRBD1. The length of the CDR3 is 15 residues. Trimming at V came to 5 bases and at J to 5 bases, leaving 7 bases not matched to a gene. CDR1 MNHEY and CDR2 SVGAGI come from the germline V gene. The CDR3 nucleotides read TGTGCCAGCAGTAAATCCGGGACAGGGAACAATGAGCAGTTCTTC. It encodes CASSKSGTGNNEQFF.

The V gene is TRBV7-6, the J gene TRBJ1-3; 7 positions match TRBD1. This CDR3 spans 15 amino acids. CDR1 is SGHVS, CDR2 FNYEAQ, per germline. With V trimmed by 0 bases and J by 1 base, 0 bases remained unmatched. CDR3 region: CASSLAGQSGNTIYF. The DNA for the CDR3 is TGTGCCAGCAGCTTAGCGGGACAGTCTGGAAACACCATATATTTT.

To note about this clone: At one end, the junction sequence differs from germline, possibly due to a read error. CDR3 in amino acids: CASSPHPSMAKNSQYF. CDR3 nucleotide sequence: TGTGCCAGCAGTCCACACCCGTCTATGGCCAAAAACAGTCAGTACTTC. The rearrangement links TRBV28 to TRBJ2-4, with D hard to call. CDR3 size: 16 residues. Germline V gene lookup returns CDR1 MDHEN and CDR2 SYDVKM.

This clone was seen more than once but under ten times. The chain has TRBV30 and TRBJ1-3; TRBD1 aligns across 7 bases. This CDR3 contains 17 residues. Unmatched junction bases numbered 19, after V lost 3 bases and J lost 8 bases. The germline V gene has CDR1 GTSNPN and CDR2 SVGIG (reference sequence). Here the CDR3 DNA reads TGTGCCTGGAGGGGCGGGACAGTGGTTACCGACTCCGACACCATATATTTT. Protein sequence: CAWRGGTVVTDSDTIYF.

The J gene is TRBJ2-1, the V gene TRBV5-1, with 10 bases identical to TRBD2. Germline loops: CDR1 SGHRS, CDR2 YFSETQ. V dropped 1 base and J dropped 10; count of bases not matched to a gene: 8. There are 15 residues in the CDR3. This CDR3 reads CASSLRSGGAGEQFF. CDR3 in DNA: TGCGCCAGCAGCTTGAGAAGCGGGGGGGCGGGCGAGCAGTTCTTC.

This clone was seen a few times. The chain uses TRBV2 and TRBJ1-5, with D perhaps matching TRBD1 (6 bases). V was cut by 6 bases and J by 1 base, with 13 bases left in between. The germline CDR1 and CDR2 sequences are SNHLY and FYNNEI. This CDR3 is 15 amino acids long. The DNA for the CDR3 is TGTGCCAGCAGGTGGGAACAGGGCAGCAATCAGCCCCAGCATTTT. Translating gives CASRWEQGSNQPQHF.

The chain employs TRBV19 and TRBJ1-2, with 7 bases identical to TRBD1. The germline gives CDR1 LNHDA, CDR2 SQIVND (reference sequence). The CDR3 loop spans 14 amino acids. V dropped 4 bases and J dropped 4; count of bases not matched to a gene: 6. CDR3 nucleotides: TGTGCCAGTAGTACCGGGACAGCCATCTATGGCTACACCTTC. Amino acids: CASSTGTAIYGYTF.

This clone was counted once. The rearrangement links TRBV5-1 to TRBJ2-5; 8 bases match TRBD1. CDR3 length: 15 residues. V lost 4 bases, J lost 2 bases, and 7 bases stayed unmatched. Germline CDR1 reads SGHRS; CDR2 reads YFSETQ. The chain's CDR3 is CASSNPGTGQETQYF. The CDR3 DNA reads as TGCGCCAGCAGCAACCCCGGGACAGGTCAAGAGACCCAGTACTTC.

The rearrangement links TRBV2 to TRBJ1-5; possibly TRBD1 for D (5 bases). Germline-derived CDR1 and CDR2 are SNHLY and FYNNEI. The CDR3 contains 14 residues. V dropped 4 bases and J dropped 2 bases, with 9 bases sitting between them. The CDR3 reads CASSVGRGNQPQHF. The CDR3 DNA reads TGTGCCAGCAGTGTGGGCAGGGGCAATCAGCCCCAGCATTTT.

This clone was counted only a few times. The chain carries TRBV7-2 and TRBJ1-4; 7 bases agree with TRBD1. Per germline, CDR1 SGHTA and CDR2 FQGNSA. Trimming took 1 base from V and 7 from J; bases not matched to a gene: 3. The CDR3 has 14 residues. This CDR3 reads CASSLEGDSEKLFF. CDR3 DNA: TGTGCCAGCAGCTTAGAAGGGGACAGTGAAAAACTGTTTTTT.